This T cell receptor beta chain appears in the sequencing data of a study of cytomegalovirus exposure and HLA in healthy donors. The sample holds a few counts of this clone. From germline, CDR1 is SGHNT and CDR2 YYREEE (reference sequence). The junction had 6 bases not matched to a gene; V was cut back by 5 bases and J by 7 bases. The CDR3 spans 16 residues. The PCR used 60 Vbeta and 13 Jbeta primers. The repertoire was sequenced with immunoSEQ multiplex PCR; TCRdb's copy has only in-frame clones and lacks some. The sample includes some 120,000 clones, over 8.5% of them seen just once. Sequenced sample: PBMCs. The chain is built from TRBV5-4 and TRBJ2-2, with 15 nucleotides matching TRBD2. The sequence came from a woman between 40 and 55 years old in good health and CMV-seropositive. In DNA form, the CDR3 reads TGTGCCAGCAGGTCCGGGACTAGCGGGGGGAGCGGGGAGCTGTTTTTT. Amino acid sequence: CASRSGTSGGSGELFF.